This T cell receptor (beta chain) was identified in a study of blood T cell repertoires in COVID-19. This CDR3 spans 13 amino acids. The germline V and J ends were trimmed by 3 bases and 6 bases, with 11 bases remaining between them. Germline CDR1 is LNHNV and CDR2 is YYDKDF (reference sequence). The Seattle site enrolled patients during active infection and followed them longitudinally. Data came from immunoSEQ multiplex PCR; TCRdb stores just in-frame clones and leaves some out. The sample comprises approximately 210,000 clones, approximately 90% of which are singletons, and around a tenth rests with the top ten.

The TCR was taken from a man aged 50 or older with COVID-19, enrolled during active disease. The gene calls are TRBV15 and TRBJ1-2, with a weak D call TRBD1 (5 bases). The sample comprised peripheral blood. The CDR3 coding sequence is TGTGCCACCAGCAGGGACACTTCTCATGGCTACACCTTC. Its translation is CATSRDTSHGYTF.